These T cell receptor beta chains were read from a single sample in a study of Ad26.COV2.S vaccination and SARS-CoV-2 variants. This table comes from immunoSEQ multiplex PCR, and its TCRdb copy is limited to in-frame clones, with some not included. The repertoire holds around 350,000 clones, under 95% seen once, with 3% to 5% in the top ten. The specimen was peripheral blood, collected after recovery from COVID-19. These receptor sequences come from a human donor who had recovered from COVID-19. Both conserved end residues are part of each CDR3. Each record gives: clone size, V gene, J gene, D gene, CDR3 protein, CDR3 DNA. A D gene is named only where the DNA matches it firmly. Clone size appears in some rows only: once, few, many, or a class for an expanded clone.

clone_size: -; v_call: TRBV5-4; j_call: TRBJ2-5; d_call: TRBD2; cdr3_aa: CASSPQVAGGGETQYF; cdr3_nt: TGTGCCAGCAGCCCTCAGGTAGCGGGGGGCGGGGAGACCCAGTACTTC
clone_size: -; v_call: TRBV6-1; j_call: TRBJ2-3; d_call: -; cdr3_aa: CASSDVLTPRGTDTQYF; cdr3_nt: TGTGCCAGCAGTGATGTGCTGACACCTCGAGGCACAGATACGCAGTATTTT
clone_size: once; v_call: TRBV18; j_call: TRBJ1-1; d_call: -; cdr3_aa: CASSPPAAAEAFF; cdr3_nt: TGTGCCAGCTCACCCCCCGCCGCTGCTGAAGCTTTCTTT
clone_size: -; v_call: TRBV27; j_call: TRBJ2-2; d_call: -; cdr3_aa: CASSLTGAGTGELFF; cdr3_nt: TGTGCCAGCAGTTTAACCGGGGCAGGGACCGGGGAGCTGTTTTTT
clone_size: -; v_call: TRBV5-1; j_call: TRBJ1-4; d_call: TRBD1; cdr3_aa: CASSLGDRGLEKLFF; cdr3_nt: TGCGCCAGCAGCTTGGGGGACAGGGGTCTGGAAAAACTGTTTTTT
clone_size: -; v_call: TRBV19; j_call: TRBJ1-2; d_call: -; cdr3_aa: CASSINLGDGYTF; cdr3_nt: TGTGCCAGTAGTATAAACCTCGGGGATGGCTACACCTTC
clone_size: -; v_call: TRBV7-8; j_call: TRBJ1-2; d_call: TRBD1; cdr3_aa: CASSAPGGTETTNYGYTF; cdr3_nt: TGTGCCAGCAGCGCGCCGGGAGGGACAGAGACGACTAACTATGGCTACACCTTC
clone_size: -; v_call: TRBV14; j_call: TRBJ2-2; d_call: -; cdr3_aa: CASSFLGTGELFF; cdr3_nt: TGTGCCAGCAGCTTCCTCGGAACCGGGGAGCTGTTTTTT
clone_size: -; v_call: TRBV10-3; j_call: TRBJ2-1; d_call: TRBD2; cdr3_aa: CAISEPGLAGVGEQFF; cdr3_nt: TGTGCCATCAGTGAGCCAGGACTAGCGGGGGTGGGTGAGCAGTTCTTC
clone_size: -; v_call: TRBV13; j_call: TRBJ1-4; d_call: -; cdr3_aa: CASSWAGNEKLFF; cdr3_nt: TGTGCCAGCAGCTGGGCAGGGAATGAAAAACTGTTTTTT
clone_size: -; v_call: TRBV6-5; j_call: TRBJ2-2; d_call: -; cdr3_aa: CASSYPGQAGELFF; cdr3_nt: TGTGCCAGCAGTTACCCCGGGCAGGCCGGGGAGCTGTTTTTT
clone_size: -; v_call: TRBV4-3; j_call: TRBJ2-2; d_call: -; cdr3_aa: CASSQDGAGELFF; cdr3_nt: TGCGCCAGCAGCCAAGATGGGGCCGGGGAGCTGTTTTTT
clone_size: -; v_call: TRBV29-1; j_call: TRBJ1-2; d_call: -; cdr3_aa: CSVGGGDTNYGYTF; cdr3_nt: TGCAGCGTCGGGGGAGGGGACACTAACTATGGCTACACCTTC
clone_size: few; v_call: TRBV7-8; j_call: TRBJ2-7; d_call: TRBD2; cdr3_aa: CASSLDSGGYEQYF; cdr3_nt: TGTGCCAGCAGCTTAGATAGCGGGGGCTACGAGCAGTACTTC
clone_size: -; v_call: TRBV10-3; j_call: TRBJ2-3; d_call: -; cdr3_aa: CAISPQGADTQYF; cdr3_nt: TGTGCCATCAGCCCCCAAGGGGCAGATACGCAGTATTTT
clone_size: -; v_call: TRBV19; j_call: TRBJ1-2; d_call: -; cdr3_aa: CASSMARLYGYTF; cdr3_nt: TGTGCCAGTAGTATGGCTCGGCTCTATGGCTACACCTTC
clone_size: -; v_call: TRBV15; j_call: TRBJ1-2; d_call: -; cdr3_aa: CATSRAPVRVAGRLGYTF; cdr3_nt: TGTGCCACCAGCAGGGCACCGGTTAGGGTCGCGGGTCGGTTGGGCTACACCTTC
clone_size: -; v_call: TRBV29-1; j_call: TRBJ1-4; d_call: -; cdr3_aa: CSVVAFEKLFF; cdr3_nt: TGCAGCGTTGTGGCATTCGAAAAACTGTTTTTT
clone_size: once; v_call: TRBV13; j_call: TRBJ1-1; d_call: -; cdr3_aa: CASSSGATEAFF; cdr3_nt: TGTGCCAGCAGCTCCGGGGCCACTGAAGCTTTCTTT
clone_size: -; v_call: TRBV12-3/TRBV12-4; j_call: TRBJ1-1; d_call: -; cdr3_aa: CASSLAGAFF; cdr3_nt: TGTGCCAGCAGTCTAGCGGGAGCTTTCTTT
clone_size: once; v_call: TRBV19; j_call: TRBJ1-3; d_call: TRBD1; cdr3_aa: CASTTGASGNTIYF; cdr3_nt: TGTGCCAGTACAACAGGGGCCTCTGGAAACACCATATATTTT
clone_size: -; v_call: TRBV5-1; j_call: TRBJ1-2; d_call: -; cdr3_aa: CASSLAGGSGYTF; cdr3_nt: TGCGCCAGCAGCTTGGCGGGTGGTTCTGGCTACACCTTC
clone_size: -; v_call: TRBV4-3; j_call: TRBJ1-2; d_call: TRBD1; cdr3_aa: CASSLWDRGNYGYTF; cdr3_nt: TGCGCCAGCAGCCTCTGGGACAGGGGAAACTATGGCTACACCTTC
clone_size: -; v_call: TRBV3-1/TRBV3-2; j_call: TRBJ2-6; d_call: -; cdr3_aa: CASSQALTANVLTF; cdr3_nt: TGTGCCAGCAGCCAAGCTCTCACCGCCAACGTCCTGACTTTC
clone_size: -; v_call: TRBV12-5; j_call: TRBJ1-1; d_call: -; cdr3_aa: CASGPVLAFF; cdr3_nt: TGTGCTAGTGGGCCGGTCCTCGCTTTCTTT
clone_size: few; v_call: TRBV4-1; j_call: TRBJ1-2; d_call: TRBD1; cdr3_aa: CASSQGLRDSNYGYTF; cdr3_nt: TGCGCCAGCAGCCAAGGTCTGAGGGACAGCAACTATGGCTACACCTTC
clone_size: -; v_call: TRBV7-8; j_call: TRBJ2-2; d_call: TRBD1; cdr3_aa: CASSQQGAPGELFF; cdr3_nt: TGTGCCAGCAGCCAACAGGGGGCCCCCGGGGAGCTGTTTTTT
clone_size: -; v_call: TRBV2; j_call: TRBJ1-2; d_call: -; cdr3_aa: CASSEDRTYGYTF; cdr3_nt: TGTGCCAGCAGTGAAGACCGGACATATGGCTACACCTTC
clone_size: -; v_call: TRBV4-1; j_call: TRBJ2-5; d_call: -; cdr3_aa: CASSQVGAGETQYF; cdr3_nt: TGCGCCAGCAGCCAAGTGGGGGCAGGGGAGACCCAGTACTTC
clone_size: -; v_call: TRBV15; j_call: TRBJ2-1; d_call: -; cdr3_aa: CATSRDKGAHNEQFF; cdr3_nt: TGTGCCACCAGCAGAGATAAAGGGGCGCACAATGAGCAGTTCTTC
clone_size: -; v_call: TRBV6-2/TRBV6-3; j_call: TRBJ2-3; d_call: -; cdr3_aa: CASSFAPEALGDTQYF; cdr3_nt: TGTGCCAGCAGCTTCGCCCCGGAAGCGTTAGGTGATACGCAGTATTTT
clone_size: -; v_call: TRBV6-4; j_call: TRBJ1-4; d_call: -; cdr3_aa: CASSEGGGNEKLFF; cdr3_nt: TGTGCCAGCAGCGAGGGAGGGGGAAATGAAAAACTGTTTTTT
clone_size: -; v_call: TRBV7-9; j_call: TRBJ1-2; d_call: -; cdr3_aa: CASSLGSGRGNYGYTF; cdr3_nt: TGTGCCAGCAGCTTAGGGAGTGGGAGGGGGAACTATGGCTACACCTTC
clone_size: -; v_call: TRBV7-9; j_call: TRBJ2-7; d_call: -; cdr3_aa: CASSISGRNYEQYF; cdr3_nt: TGTGCCAGCAGCATCTCGGGCAGAAACTACGAGCAGTACTTC
clone_size: once; v_call: TRBV29-1; j_call: TRBJ1-3; d_call: TRBD1; cdr3_aa: CSVEGPCGTEMGNTIYF; cdr3_nt: TGCAGCGTTGAAGGTCCATGCGGGACAGAGATGGGAAACACCATATATTTT
clone_size: once; v_call: TRBV5-1; j_call: TRBJ2-3; d_call: TRBD2; cdr3_aa: CASSLAGASGGPSTDTQYF; cdr3_nt: TGCGCCAGCAGCTTGGCGGGGGCTAGCGGGGGGCCTAGCACAGATACGCAGTATTTT
clone_size: -; v_call: TRBV5-6; j_call: TRBJ1-1; d_call: -; cdr3_aa: CASSLDRSGLVNTEAFF; cdr3_nt: TGTGCCAGCAGCCTCGACAGGTCCGGTTTGGTGAACACTGAAGCTTTCTTT
clone_size: -; v_call: TRBV12-3/TRBV12-4; j_call: TRBJ1-2; d_call: -; cdr3_aa: CASRTRRAYGYTF; cdr3_nt: TGTGCCAGCAGGACCCGGAGGGCCTATGGCTACACCTTC
clone_size: -; v_call: TRBV27; j_call: TRBJ1-1; d_call: TRBD1; cdr3_aa: CASSSDRATEAFF; cdr3_nt: TGTGCCAGCAGTTCCGACAGGGCTACTGAAGCTTTCTTT
clone_size: once; v_call: TRBV19; j_call: TRBJ2-2; d_call: -; cdr3_aa: CASSIDQGGLFF; cdr3_nt: TGTGCCAGTAGTATAGATCAGGGCGGGCTGTTTTTT
clone_size: -; v_call: TRBV14; j_call: TRBJ2-5; d_call: -; cdr3_aa: CASSPGGLETQYF; cdr3_nt: TGTGCCAGCAGCCCCGGGGGTCTGGAGACCCAGTACTTC
clone_size: -; v_call: TRBV7-2; j_call: TRBJ2-3; d_call: -; cdr3_aa: CASSFGPSTDTQYF; cdr3_nt: TGTGCCAGCAGCTTTGGCCCTAGCACAGATACGCAGTATTTT
clone_size: -; v_call: TRBV24-1; j_call: TRBJ2-3; d_call: TRBD1; cdr3_aa: CATSDARTGPTDTQYF; cdr3_nt: TGTGCCACCAGTGATGCGAGGACAGGTCCCACAGATACGCAGTATTTT
clone_size: -; v_call: TRBV9; j_call: TRBJ2-5; d_call: -; cdr3_aa: CASSATGDRRETQYF; cdr3_nt: TGTGCCAGCAGCGCAACCGGTGACAGGCGGGAGACCCAGTACTTC
clone_size: -; v_call: TRBV11-3; j_call: TRBJ1-3; d_call: -; cdr3_aa: CASSAGTTGNTIYF; cdr3_nt: TGTGCCAGCAGCGCAGGGACAACTGGAAACACCATATATTTT
clone_size: -; v_call: TRBV11-3; j_call: TRBJ2-2; d_call: -; cdr3_aa: CASSLGRKNTGELFF; cdr3_nt: TGTGCCAGCAGCTTAGGGCGGAAGAACACCGGGGAGCTGTTTTTT
clone_size: -; v_call: TRBV29-1; j_call: TRBJ1-2; d_call: -; cdr3_aa: CSVGGVSYGYTF; cdr3_nt: TGCAGCGTTGGAGGGGTGAGCTATGGCTACACCTTC
clone_size: -; v_call: TRBV5-4; j_call: TRBJ1-2; d_call: -; cdr3_aa: CASSLDRGTYGYTF; cdr3_nt: TGTGCCAGCAGCTTGGACCGGGGCACCTATGGCTACACCTTC
clone_size: once; v_call: TRBV9; j_call: TRBJ2-5; d_call: -; cdr3_aa: CASSVAGSQETQYF; cdr3_nt: TGTGCCAGCAGCGTAGCAGGCAGCCAAGAGACCCAGTACTTC
clone_size: few; v_call: TRBV3-1/TRBV3-2; j_call: TRBJ1-4; d_call: -; cdr3_aa: CASSLRVEPYATNEKLFF; cdr3_nt: TGTGCCAGCAGCCTTCGGGTCGAACCATATGCAACTAATGAAAAACTGTTTTTT
clone_size: -; v_call: TRBV3-1/TRBV3-2; j_call: TRBJ2-2; d_call: TRBD2; cdr3_aa: CASRTSVNTGELFF; cdr3_nt: TGTGCCAGCAGGACTAGCGTGAACACCGGGGAGCTGTTTTTT
clone_size: -; v_call: TRBV4-3; j_call: TRBJ2-5; d_call: TRBD2; cdr3_aa: CASSQGLAGGGETQYF; cdr3_nt: TGCGCCAGCAGCCAGGGGCTAGCGGGGGGCGGGGAGACCCAGTACTTC
clone_size: -; v_call: TRBV24-1; j_call: TRBJ1-5; d_call: -; cdr3_aa: CATSGRGGQPQHF; cdr3_nt: TGTGCCACCAGTGGGAGGGGCGGACAGCCCCAGCATTTT
clone_size: -; v_call: TRBV19; j_call: TRBJ2-7; d_call: -; cdr3_aa: CASSHVGYEQYF; cdr3_nt: TGTGCCAGTAGTCACGTGGGCTACGAGCAGTACTTC
clone_size: -; v_call: TRBV27; j_call: TRBJ1-4; d_call: TRBD1; cdr3_aa: CASSPRQGAGEKLFF; cdr3_nt: TGTGCCAGCAGTCCTAGACAGGGGGCAGGTGAAAAACTGTTTTTT
clone_size: -; v_call: TRBV7-2; j_call: TRBJ2-7; d_call: TRBD2; cdr3_aa: CASSLRGGVSYEQYF; cdr3_nt: TGTGCCAGCAGCTTACGGGGGGGTGTTTCCTACGAGCAGTACTTC
clone_size: -; v_call: TRBV5-1; j_call: TRBJ1-1; d_call: -; cdr3_aa: CASSSPPERTEAFF; cdr3_nt: TGCGCCAGCAGCTCGCCCCCGGAGCGTACTGAAGCTTTCTTT
clone_size: -; v_call: TRBV5-5; j_call: TRBJ2-7; d_call: TRBD2; cdr3_aa: CASSPGLAGYEQYF; cdr3_nt: TGTGCCAGCAGCCCAGGACTAGCGGGGTACGAGCAGTACTTC